A single sample gave rise to the 28 T cell receptor beta chains below, sequenced in a study of blood T cell repertoires in COVID-19. Here immunoSEQ multiplex PCR was the method, and the copy in TCRdb shows in-frame clones only, minus some. Here the sample spans some 27,000 clones, roughly 84% being singletons. The sequencing sample was made of peripheral blood. These receptors were collected from a human donor in a cohort sampled during active COVID-19. The donor label of this sample is uncertain.

The chain recombines TRBV7-2 with TRBJ1-5; 9 positions match TRBD1. V lost 5 bases, J lost 1 base, and 3 bases stayed unmatched. Germline V gene data show CDR1 as SGHTA and CDR2 as FQGNSA. This CDR3 is 15 amino acids long. The DNA of the CDR3 is TGTGCCAGCAGCCAGGACAGGGGAAGCAATCAGCCCCAGCATTTT. It specifies CASSQDRGSNQPQHF. The full variable domain, its missing parts supplied by reference TRBV7-2 and TRBJ1-5, is GAGVSQSPSNKVTEKGKDVELRCDPISGHTALYWYRQSLGQGLEFLIYFQGNSAPDKSGLPSDRFSAERTGGSVSTLTIQRTQQEDSAVYLCASSQDRGSNQPQHFGDGTRLSIL.

The rearrangement uses TRBV9 and TRBJ2-7, with 7 positions matching TRBD1. The V and J ends lost 4 bases and 2 bases, in that order; junction bases with no gene match: 9. The CDR3 consists of 15 residues. The germline V gene encodes CDR1 SGDLS and CDR2 YYNGEE. The CDR3 reads CASSKGGRNPYEQYF. In nucleotides, the CDR3 is TGTGCCAGCAGCAAAGGGGGCAGGAATCCCTACGAGCAGTACTTC.

J is TRBJ2-5 and V is TRBV18, with TRBD2 identical over 8 bases. The CDR3 runs to 16 residues. The V segment lost 0 bases and the J segment 2 bases; nucleotides outside the gene matches: 5. CDR1 is KGHSH, CDR2 LQKENI, per germline. CDR3 in DNA: TGTGCCAGCTCACCACCGAGCGGGGGCCCGCAAGAGACCCAGTACTTC. This gives the protein CASSPPSGGPQETQYF.

This chain uses TRBV3-1 (or the pseudogene TRBV3-2) with TRBJ2-5; 14 nucleotides agree with TRBD2. With 2 bases clipped from V and 5 bases from J, the junction kept 4 bases outside the gene matches. This CDR3 region has 16 residues. CDR1 LGHDT and CDR2 YNNKEL come from the germline V gene (reference sequence). This chain's CDR3 is CASSQRLAGGLETQYF. Here the CDR3 DNA reads TGTGCCAGCAGCCAACGACTAGCGGGGGGGCTTGAGACCCAGTACTTC.

This clone was counted once. CDR3 residues: CASSSVAAGVYATNEKLFF. The CDR3 DNA reads as TGCGCCAGCAGCTCAGTCGCCGCAGGGGTTTATGCAACTAATGAAAAACTGTTTTTT. This chain links TRBV5-1 with TRBJ1-4; the D gene is possibly TRBD1 (6 bases). Germline V gene data show CDR1 as SGHRS and CDR2 as YFSETQ. V dropped 3 bases and J dropped 0 bases, with 21 bases sitting between them. The CDR3 length is 19 residues.

The chain joins TRBV28 to TRBJ1-5; TRBD1 is a possible D gene (5 bases). The V and J ends lost 2 bases and 3 bases respectively, with 14 bases between them. The CDR3 consists of 16 residues. Germline CDR1 reads MDHEN; CDR2 reads SYDVKM. The CDR3 protein is CASSLSVWGDNQPQHF. The CDR3 coding sequence is TGTGCCAGCAGTTTAAGTGTATGGGGGGACAATCAGCCCCAGCATTTT.

The chain uses TRBV5-1 and TRBJ2-1; TRBD1 aligns across 8 bases. The V gene's germline CDR1 is SGHRS and CDR2 YFSETQ. The CDR3 has 14 residues. J lost 4 bases, V lost 4 bases, and 4 bases had no gene match. CDR3 DNA sequence: TGCGCCAGCAGCCTCGGACAGGGATACAATGAGCAGTTCTTC. It is translated as CASSLGQGYNEQFF. Variable domain in full (rest from reference TRBV5-1 and TRBJ2-1): KAGVTQTPRYLIKTRGQQVTLSCSPISGHRSVSWYQQTPGQGLQFLFEYFSETQRNKGNFPGRFSGRQFSNSRSEMNVSTLELGDSALYLCASSLGQGYNEQFFGPGTRLTVL.

The rearrangement links TRBV4-3 to TRBJ1-3; possible D gene TRBD1, 5 bases. Germline V gene lookup returns CDR1 LGHNA and CDR2 YSLEER. This CDR3 comprises 16 residues. V shed 4 bases and J shed 0 bases, with 13 bases lying between them. CDR3 loop: CASSRDLDSSGNTIYF. In nucleotides, the CDR3 is TGCGCCAGCAGCCGGGACTTAGACAGCTCTGGAAACACCATATATTTT.

The chain has TRBV4-1 and TRBJ1-6; D call uncertain. Germline CDR1 MGHRA, CDR2 YSYEKL. V dropped 4 bases and J dropped 5 bases, with 3 bases sitting between them. CDR3 length equals 12 residues. The CDR3 DNA is TGCGCCAGCAGCCGCGATAATTCACCCCTCCACTTT. Translating it yields CASSRDNSPLHF.

This clone is categorized as large. The chain couples TRBV15 to TRBJ1-4; unclear D gene. CDR3 size: 13 residues. V was trimmed by 8 bases and J by 2 bases, leaving 9 bases between them. CDR1 and CDR2 (germline): LNHNV, YYDKDF (reference sequence). The CDR3 loop is CATGDFTNEKLFF. The CDR3 coding sequence is TGTGCCACCGGAGACTTTACTAATGAAAAACTGTTTTTT.

The V call is TRBV6-4, the J call TRBJ2-3, with 10 bases matching TRBD2. The CDR3 has 14 residues. CDR1 is MRHNA and CDR2 is SNTAGT in the germline V gene. Unmatched junction bases numbered 4, after V lost 4 bases and J lost 6 bases. The CDR3 DNA reads as TGTGCCAGCAGTGCGAGCGGGGGGGCCGATACGCAGTATTTT. Translating gives CASSASGGADTQYF.

The chain employs TRBV5-8 and TRBJ1-2; no clear D. The CDR3 has 15 residues. V lost 1 base, J lost 1 base, and 11 bases lay in between. The germline CDR1 and CDR2 sequences are SGHTS and YDEGEE. The CDR3 bases are TGTGCCAGCAGCTTGCGTAGAAATGATAACTATGGCTACACCTTC. Protein sequence: CASSLRRNDNYGYTF.

This rearrangement joins TRBV2 to TRBJ2-7; 7 nucleotides align to TRBD1. The CDR3 contains 13 residues. Trimming removed 4 bases from V and 7 bases from J; junction bases left unmatched: 7. Per the germline V gene, CDR1 is SNHLY and CDR2 is FYNNEI. The CDR3 DNA sequence: TGTGCCAGCAGTGCGACAGGGAGTTGGGAGCAGTACTTC. Translation: CASSATGSWEQYF.

The CDR3 nucleotides are TGTGCCAGCAGCCCCCAACTAGCGGGGGCCCCGGAGGATACGCAGTATTTT. This sequence encodes CASSPQLAGAPEDTQYF. The rearrangement uses TRBV7-2 and TRBJ2-3, with TRBD2 matching over 11 bases. CDR3 size: 17 residues. Germline V gene lookup returns CDR1 SGHTA and CDR2 FQGNSA. Unmatched junction bases numbered 13, after V lost 5 bases and J lost 6 bases.

V is TRBV6-5 and J is TRBJ2-1, with a possible D match to TRBD2 (5 bases). The germline V and J ends were trimmed by 7 bases and 7 bases, with 17 bases remaining between them. The CDR3 sequence is 14 residues long. From germline, CDR1 is MNHEY and CDR2 SVGAGI. The CDR3 loop reads CASTRGAPDNEQFF. The CDR3 DNA reads TGTGCCAGCACACGGGGAGCGCCGGATAATGAGCAGTTCTTC.

The V and J genes are TRBV28 and TRBJ2-2; D perhaps matches TRBD1 (5 bases). CDR1 and CDR2 from the germline V gene are MDHEN and SYDVKM. V was clipped by 5 bases and J by 4 bases, with 17 bases between them. The CDR3 contains 16 residues. The CDR3 nucleotides read TGTGCCAGCAGTCCCGTCTCGGTTAGGGGCACCGGGGAGCTGTTTTTT. It yields the protein CASSPVSVRGTGELFF.

The J gene is TRBJ1-5, the V gene TRBV3-1 (or the pseudogene TRBV3-2); the D is unclear. The CDR3 sequence is 16 residues long. Germline V CDR1 and CDR2: LGHDT, YNNKEL (reference sequence). The V end lost 4 bases, the J end lost 5 bases, and 18 bases lay between the germline ends. CDR3 DNA sequence: TGTGCCAGCAGCCCCCTGCCTTTTTGGCATCATCAGCCCCAGCATTTT. Translation gives CASSPLPFWHHQPQHF.

The V and J genes are TRBV9 and TRBJ2-7; the match to TRBD1 covers 7 bases. The ends lost 3 bases at V and 0 bases at J; junction bases unmatched: 3. CDR1 is SGDLS, CDR2 YYNGEE, per germline. CDR3 length: 14 residues. This chain's CDR3 is CASSERTGSYEQYF. Here the CDR3 DNA reads TGTGCCAGCAGCGAGAGGACAGGCTCCTACGAGCAGTACTTC.

V and J are TRBV6-2 or TRBV6-3 and TRBJ1-4; D possibly corresponds to TRBD1 (5 bases). The CDR3 is 15 amino acids. Trimming shortened V by 2 bases and J by 6 bases, and 13 bases separated the two germline ends. CDR1 is MNHEY, CDR2 SVGEGT, per germline. The CDR3 protein is CASSYGARKDEKLFF. The CDR3 DNA follows: TGTGCCAGCAGTTACGGGGCCCGAAAGGATGAAAAACTGTTTTTT.

Points on this clone: This sample also contains other DNA sequences that code for the same CDR3. The chain carries TRBV5-1 and TRBJ1-5; 8 nucleotides line up with TRBD1. There are 15 residues in the CDR3. V shed 0 bases and J 3 bases; nucleotides not matched to a gene: 2. CDR1 and CDR2 (germline): SGHRS, YFSETQ. The CDR3 coding sequence is TGCGCCAGCAGCTTGGGACAGGGGTTCAATCAGCCCCAGCATTTT. Encoded protein: CASSLGQGFNQPQHF.

This chain uses TRBV2 with TRBJ2-7; D possibly corresponds to TRBD1 (6 bases). Trimming stripped 4 bases from V and 3 bases from J, with 13 bases between. CDR3 length equals 14 residues. Germline loops: CDR1 SNHLY, CDR2 FYNNEI. Written as DNA, the CDR3 is TGTGCCAGCAGTGTGGCCAGGGGCATCTACGAGCAGTACTTC. It specifies CASSVARGIYEQYF.

V gene TRBV6-5 combines with J gene TRBJ1-2, with 7 bases aligning to TRBD1. The CDR3 consists of 15 residues. V trimming: 2 bases; J trimming: 7 bases; junction bases outside the gene matches: 10. Germline values: CDR1 MNHEY, CDR2 SVGAGI. CDR3 nucleotides: TGTGCCAGCAGTTACCTCCGACAGGGTAGGGGTGGCTACACCTTC. As protein: CASSYLRQGRGGYTF.

The CDR3 nucleotides are TGTGCCTTAAGGACAGGGAACACTGAAGCTTTCTTT. Residues: CALRTGNTEAFF. This chain uses TRBV30 with TRBJ1-1, with 7 nucleotides matching TRBD1. Per the germline V gene, CDR1 is GTSNPN and CDR2 is SVGIG (reference sequence). The CDR3 is 12 residues long. Trimming removed 7 bases from V and 1 base from J; junction bases left unmatched: 3. The full variable domain, its missing parts supplied by reference TRBV30 and TRBJ1-1, is SQTIHQWPATLVQPVGSPLSLECTVEGTSNPNLYWYRQAAGRGLQLLFYSVGIGQISSEVPQNLSASRPQDRQFILSSKKLLLSDSGFYLCALRTGNTEAFFGQGTRLTVV.

Only one count was recorded for this clone. The chain carries TRBV21-1 and TRBJ1-2; the D call in the table, TRBD1, was not verified against the DNA. TRBV21-1 is a pseudogene segment. The CDR3 is 17 residues long. CDR3 coding DNA: TGTGCCAGCAGCAAAGTCCCCACAGGGGGTGGAATATGTGGCTACACCTTC. Translation gives CASSKVPTGGGICGYTF.

This chain connects TRBV4-1 to TRBJ2-1; 13 nucleotides agree with TRBD2. Trimming at V came to 0 bases and at J to 10 bases, leaving 6 bases not matched to a gene. The CDR3 totals 16 residues. Germline CDR1 reads MGHRA; CDR2 reads YSYEKL. DNA of the CDR3: TGCGCCAGCAGCCAAGAGGCACTAGCGGGGGGGCAAGAGCAGTTCTTC. Protein: CASSQEALAGGQEQFF.

The chain combines TRBV7-3 with TRBJ1-1; TRBD1 is a possible D gene (5 bases). Germline V CDR1 and CDR2: SGHTA, FQGTGA. The V and J ends lost 5 bases and 7 bases respectively, with 11 bases between them. The CDR3 spans 12 residues. The CDR3 spells CASSGQGLEAFF. The DNA for the CDR3 is TGTGCCAGCAGCGGGCAGGGCCTTGAAGCTTTCTTT.

V gene TRBV7-9 combines with J gene TRBJ2-1; TRBD2 matches 14 bases. Germline lookup yields CDR1 SEHNR and CDR2 FQNEAQ (reference sequence). CDR3 length: 16 residues. Trimming took 5 bases from V and 9 from J; bases not matched to a gene: 9. DNA for the CDR3: TGTGCCAGCAGCCGCGTGACTAGCGGGGGGGCCGGTGAGCAGTTCTTC. It specifies CASSRVTSGGAGEQFF.

Here the CDR3 DNA reads TGTGCCAGCAGTGAACCCCTTCGAGTTGAAAAACTGTTTTTT. Translation: CASSEPLRVEKLFF. This rearrangement joins TRBV6-1 to TRBJ1-4; no clear D gene. The CDR3 runs 14 residues. CDR1 and CDR2 from the germline V gene are MNHNS and SASEGT. Between the trimmed V and J ends, which lost 2 bases and 7 bases, there was a span of 11 bases.